This entry lists 27 T cell receptor beta chains sequenced from one sample in a study of cytomegalovirus exposure and HLA in healthy donors. Sequencing used immunoSEQ multiplex PCR; TCRdb keeps in-frame clones, though not all of them. This sample has around 200,000 clones; 81% occur once, and the top ten carry 1.2%. Input material: PBMCs. All receptors derive from a woman aged 25-40 years in good health and CMV-seronegative.

V gene TRBV27 combines with J gene TRBJ2-7; TRBD1 might be the D (6 bases). Trimming shortened V by 6 bases and J by 1 base, and 13 bases separated the two germline ends. CDR1 and CDR2 (germline): MNHEY, SMNVEV (reference sequence). The CDR3 is 14 residues long. Written as DNA, the CDR3 is TGTGCCAGCAGCAGGGGCCTAGGATCCTACGAGCAGTACTTC. Translated, it gives CASSRGLGSYEQYF.

The gene calls are TRBV6-5 and TRBJ2-2; 9 nucleotides align to TRBD2. The length of the CDR3 is 16 residues. From germline, CDR1 is MNHEY and CDR2 SVGAGI. Trimming cost V 4 bases and J 4 bases; bases outside gene matches: 7. As DNA, the CDR3 is TGTGCCAGCAGTTCAACGACTAGCGGTGTCACCGGGGAGCTGTTTTTT. It translates to CASSSTTSGVTGELFF.

V is TRBV6-6 and J is TRBJ2-7, with TRBD2 identical over 10 bases. Trimming at V came to 4 bases and at J to 5 bases, leaving 11 bases not matched to a gene. The germline gives CDR1 MNHNY, CDR2 SVGAGI (reference sequence). The CDR3 consists of 16 residues. CDR3 protein: CASSWNQRGGLNEQYF. CDR3 in DNA: TGTGCCAGCAGTTGGAATCAGCGGGGGGGCCTTAACGAGCAGTACTTC.

V is TRBV14 and J is TRBJ2-7; 9 nucleotides agree with TRBD2. V was clipped by 0 bases and J by 6 bases; unmatched bases: 12. This CDR3 is built from 17 residues. Germline CDR1 reads SGHDN; CDR2 reads FVKESK. The CDR3 sequence is CASSQDELAGARGEQYF. In DNA, the CDR3 is TGTGCCAGCAGCCAAGATGAGTTAGCGGGAGCTCGGGGCGAGCAGTACTTC.

The chain is built from TRBV7-2 and TRBJ1-2; 7 bases map to TRBD1. This CDR3 has 15 amino acids. V was clipped by 5 bases and J by 0 bases; unmatched bases: 6. CDR1 is SGHTA and CDR2 is FQGNSA in the germline V gene. The CDR3 bases are TGTGCCAGCAGCCCCGGGACAGCGGCTAACTATGGCTACACCTTC. This gives the protein CASSPGTAANYGYTF.

The gene calls are TRBV5-1 and TRBJ2-7, with D possibly TRBD2 on 6 matching bases. CDR1 and CDR2 from the germline V gene are SGHRS and YFSETQ. The V gene lost 0 bases and the J gene lost 0 bases, with 10 bases spanning the gap. This CDR3 comprises 15 residues. The CDR3 reads CASSLEAAGSYEQYF. For the CDR3, the DNA is TGCGCCAGCAGCTTGGAAGCAGCGGGCTCCTACGAGCAGTACTTC.

The chain uses TRBV6-6 and TRBJ2-5, with 9 bases lining up with TRBD1. The CDR3 consists of 15 residues. J was trimmed by 5 bases and V by 6 bases; bases with no gene match: 10. The germline V gene has CDR1 MNHNY and CDR2 SVGAGI (reference sequence). CDR3 in DNA: TGTGCCAGCAGGAGCCCGGGACAGGGTGGGGAGACCCAGTACTTC. Translating it yields CASRSPGQGGETQYF.

CDR3 sequence: CAGVRQDLGEQYF. DNA of the CDR3: TGTGCCGGGGTCAGACAGGACCTTGGGGAGCAGTACTTC. The chain combines TRBV2 with TRBJ2-7, with D maybe TRBD1 (6 bases). The CDR3 covers 13 residues. With 11 bases removed from V and 7 bases from J, the gap between germline ends came to 21 bases. Germline V gives CDR1 SNHLY, CDR2 FYNNEI. Using reference TRBV2 and TRBJ2-7 for the parts outside the CDR3, the full variable domain is EPEVTQTPSHQVTQMGQEVILRCVPISNHLYFYWYRQILGQKVEFLVSFYNNEISEKSEIFDDQFSVERPDGSNFTLKIRSTKLEDSAMYFCAGVRQDLGEQYFGPGTRLTVT.

This rearrangement joins TRBV5-1 to TRBJ2-2, with 7 bases aligning to TRBD1. Germline values: CDR1 SGHRS, CDR2 YFSETQ. Trimming took 0 bases from V and 2 from J; bases not matched to a gene: 4. The CDR3 runs to 16 residues. CDR3 loop: CASSLEGGFNTGELFF. The CDR3 DNA reads as TGCGCCAGCAGCTTGGAAGGGGGCTTCAACACCGGGGAGCTGTTTTTT.

The V call is TRBV21-1, the J call TRBJ2-7; TRBD2, the D gene given by the table, was not confirmed from the DNA. TRBV21-1 is noted as a pseudogene. CDR3 length equals 23 residues. The CDR3 region has the DNA TGTGCCAGCCCCCCCCGACAGGGTCGTAAGAGTACGCCCAAGCTAGCGGGAGAGGTCGAGCAGTACTTC. Encoded protein: CASPPRQGRKSTPKLAGEVEQYF.

This clone has only a few counts. The CDR3 region has the DNA TGTGCCAGCAGTGTACAGGGGCCGGTTTCGCTCCTCCACTTT. This sequence encodes CASSVQGPVSLLHF. The chain recombines TRBV2 with TRBJ1-6; TRBD1 agrees at 7 bases. The CDR3 is 14 amino acids. Germline CDR1 SNHLY, CDR2 FYNNEI. The V and J ends lost 4 bases and 15 bases, in that order; junction bases with no gene match: 12.

This clone showed up just a few times. This specimen includes other DNA sequences encoding the same CDR3. The rearrangement uses TRBV19 and TRBJ1-2; TRBD1 aligns across 11 bases. V lost 6 bases to trimming and J lost 4 bases; unmatched junction nucleotides: 4. CDR1 LNHDA and CDR2 SQIVND come from the germline V gene (reference sequence). This CDR3 comprises 14 residues. The CDR3 nucleotides read TGTGCCAGTAGGCCTGGACAGGGGGCCTATGGCTACACCTTC. It is translated as CASRPGQGAYGYTF.

This clone was picked up a small number of times. The rearrangement links TRBV4-2 to TRBJ1-2, with D possibly TRBD1 on 5 matching bases. Germline CDR1 and CDR2: LGHNA and YNFKEQ. This CDR3 has 15 residues. V was clipped by 0 bases and J by 6 bases, with 14 bases between them. This chain's CDR3 is CASSQDLVRVDGYTF. For the CDR3, the DNA is TGTGCCAGCAGCCAAGATCTGGTCAGGGTTGATGGCTACACCTTC.

The V and J genes are TRBV28 and TRBJ1-2; D not resolved. Deletions cut 4 bases from V and 7 bases from J, with 13 bases between. Germline assignment: CDR1 MDHEN and CDR2 SYDVKM. CDR3 length: 13 residues. The CDR3: CASSSPPLGGYTF. DNA of the CDR3: TGTGCCAGCAGTTCCCCACCGCTAGGTGGCTACACCTTC.

This sequence joins TRBV9 and TRBJ1-5, with D tentatively TRBD1 (5 bases). This CDR3 has 15 amino acids. CDR1 is SGDLS and CDR2 is YYNGEE in the germline V gene. Trimming pared 4 bases from V and 3 bases from J, leaving 14 bases between. CDR3 sequence: CASSPGGIPNQPQHF. The CDR3 DNA reads TGTGCCAGCAGCCCCGGGGGGATCCCCAATCAGCCCCAGCATTTT.

This clone was counted between two and nine times. The V call is TRBV11-3, the J call TRBJ2-5; 7 nucleotides align to TRBD1. Germline assignment: CDR1 SGHNT and CDR2 YENEEA. This CDR3 has 15 amino acids. With V trimmed by 5 bases and J by 3 bases, 9 bases remained unmatched. This CDR3 reads CASSHKTGTEETQYF. CDR3 coding DNA: TGTGCCAGCAGCCATAAAACCGGGACAGAAGAGACCCAGTACTTC.

The rearrangement joins TRBV6-6 to TRBJ2-7; D gene ambiguous. The germline V gene encodes CDR1 MNHNY and CDR2 SVGAGI (reference sequence). The CDR3 has 14 residues. The germline V and J ends were trimmed by 2 bases and 6 bases, with 14 bases remaining between them. CDR3 nucleotide sequence: TGTGCCAGCAGTTACCGAGGATCTACGGGCGAGCAGTACTTC. Its translation: CASSYRGSTGEQYF.

V is TRBV6-1 and J is TRBJ1-5; 7 bases map to TRBD1. V gave up 5 bases and J gave up 4 bases; unmatched junction bases: 2. There are 13 residues in the CDR3. Germline CDR1 and CDR2: MNHNS and SASEGT. CDR3 bases: TGTGCCAGCAGTCGGGACAGTAATCAGCCCCAGCATTTT. The encoded protein is CASSRDSNQPQHF.

Note on this clone: The sample carries other DNA sequences with the same CDR3. The chain couples TRBV5-1 to TRBJ1-4, with D hard to call. The CDR3 runs to 14 residues. Germline values: CDR1 SGHRS, CDR2 YFSETQ. The ends were cut back, 2 bases at V and 2 bases at J, with 7 bases in the middle. The CDR3 nucleotides are TGCGCCAGCAGCTTAAGAGGGACTAATGAAAAACTGTTTTTT. Translating it yields CASSLRGTNEKLFF.

The chain is built from TRBV5-1 and TRBJ2-5; tentatively, D is TRBD2 (5 bases). This CDR3 is built from 13 residues. V was cut by 4 bases and J by 2 bases, with 9 bases left in between. The V gene's germline CDR1 is SGHRS and CDR2 YFSETQ. As DNA, the CDR3 is TGCGCCAGCAGCCCTAGCCTGCAAGAGACCCAGTACTTC. It translates to CASSPSLQETQYF.

The V gene is TRBV28, the J gene TRBJ1-5; D not certain. This CDR3 spans 15 amino acids. Trimming took off 2 bases at V and 3 bases at J, with 11 bases between the two ends. The germline CDR1 and CDR2 sequences are MDHEN and SYDVKM. CDR3 coding DNA: TGTGCCAGCAGTTTACCCTCAGGCTTCAATCAGCCCCAGCATTTT. Its protein is CASSLPSGFNQPQHF.

The J gene is TRBJ1-1, the V gene TRBV9; D is possibly TRBD1 (6 bases). V lost 5 bases and J 2 bases, leaving 13 bases between the germline ends. Germline values: CDR1 SGDLS, CDR2 YYNGEE. This CDR3 is built from 14 residues. CDR3: CASRYQGLNTEAFF. CDR3 coding DNA: TGTGCCAGCAGATACCAGGGGTTAAACACTGAAGCTTTCTTT. The complete variable domain, with remaining parts taken from reference TRBV9 and TRBJ1-1, reads DSGVTQTPKHLITATGQRVTLRCSPRSGDLSVYWYQQSLDQGLQFLIQYYNGEERAKGNILERFSAQQFPDLHSELNLSSLELGDSALYFCASRYQGLNTEAFFGQGTRLTVV.

The J gene is TRBJ2-1, the V gene TRBV5-1, with 11 bases aligning to TRBD2. The CDR3 is 14 amino acids. Germline V gene sequence: CDR1 SGHRS, CDR2 YFSETQ. J lost 8 bases, V lost 9 bases, and 10 bases had no gene match. In DNA form, the CDR3 reads TGCGCCACACAACCTAGCGGGGGGCTCGATGAGCAGTTCTTC. This gives the protein CATQPSGGLDEQFF. The variable domain in full, completed from reference TRBV5-1 and TRBJ2-1, reads KAGVTQTPRYLIKTRGQQVTLSCSPISGHRSVSWYQQTPGQGLQFLFEYFSETQRNKGNFPGRFSGRQFSNSRSEMNVSTLELGDSALYLCATQPSGGLDEQFFGPGTRLTVL.

The gene calls are TRBV7-7 and TRBJ2-1; TRBD1 aligns across 9 bases. V gave up 3 bases and J gave up 8 bases; unmatched junction bases: 5. The CDR3 loop spans 14 amino acids. Germline V CDR1 and CDR2: SSHAT, FNYEAQ (reference sequence). This chain's CDR3 is CASSFDRGLYEQFF. Here the CDR3 DNA reads TGTGCCAGCAGCTTCGACAGGGGGTTGTATGAGCAGTTCTTC.

V usage is TRBV4-1 and J usage is TRBJ2-1; 10 bases fit TRBD2. In germline, CDR1 is MGHRA, CDR2 YSYEKL. The CDR3 totals 14 residues. The V gene end was trimmed by 4 bases and the J gene end by 8 bases; junction bases not matched to a gene: 5. The CDR3 loop reads CASSLSGRVYEQFF. The CDR3 DNA sequence: TGCGCCAGCAGCCTAAGCGGGAGGGTCTATGAGCAGTTCTTC.

This sequence joins TRBV4-2 and TRBJ2-2; D is ambiguous. Trimming cost V 0 bases and J 6 bases, with 14 bases left between them. CDR1 and CDR2 from the germline V gene are LGHNA and YNFKEQ. CDR3 size: 16 residues. Here the CDR3 DNA reads TGTGCCAGCAGCCAAGATCGTCAAGCTAGGTCCGGGGAGCTGTTTTTT. Translation: CASSQDRQARSGELFF.

The rearrangement links TRBV19 to TRBJ2-3; no clear D gene. This CDR3 region has 13 residues. CDR1 is LNHDA and CDR2 is SQIVND in the germline V gene (reference sequence). V lost 6 bases and J lost 4, with 11 bases in between. In nucleotides, the CDR3 is TGTGCCAGTAGGACCCTAGAAGCAGATACGCAGTATTTT. Its protein product is CASRTLEADTQYF.